The rows below give T cell receptor beta chains drawn from one sample of a study of response to subunit inactivated influenza vaccine. TCRdb ran MiXCR on the RT-PCR reads and lists one entry per CDR3 protein. The profile shows about 540,000 distinct CDR3 sequences, approximately 20% of them singletons. These data are also associated with another study on T cells expressing NK-cell markers.

Material: CD4+ T cells sorted from PBMCs, obtained 12 days after vaccination. Every receptor here comes from a man aged 45-65 years who received an inactivated influenza vaccine. The CDR3 runs from the conserved cysteine through the conserved F or W. A D gene is named only where the DNA matches it firmly. Some rows have no size entry. The others give once, few or many, or a class for an expanded clone.

V	J	size	D	CDR3	DNA
TRBV10-3	TRBJ2-3	NA	TRBD1	CAISEQGTSSTDTQYF	TGTGCCATCAGCGAACAGGGGACCTCTAGCACAGATACGCAGTATTTT
TRBV7-9	TRBJ2-3	NA	NA	CASSDKVTGPISDTQYF	TGTGCCAGCAGCGACAAGGTCACCGGGCCCATATCAGATACGCAGTATTTT
TRBV20-1	TRBJ2-1	few	TRBD2	CSASGGSTYNEQFF	TGCAGTGCCTCGGGCGGGAGCACCTACAATGAGCAGTTCTTC
TRBV12-3/TRBV12-4	TRBJ2-3	NA	TRBD1	CATKDRGLLLGTDTQYF	TGTGCCACGAAGGACAGGGGGCTTCTGCTCGGCACAGATACGCAGTATTTT
TRBV20-1	TRBJ2-2	NA	TRBD2	CSASGTINTGELFF	TGCAGTGCTTCCGGGACTATCAACACCGGGGAGCTGTTTTTT
TRBV28	TRBJ1-2	NA	NA	CASSEQGLSGYTF	TGTGCCAGCAGCGAACAGGGCTTAAGTGGCTACACCTTC
TRBV20-1	TRBJ2-5	NA	NA	CSAAVGALQENQYF	TGCAGTGCCGCCGTTGGGGCCCTCCAAGAGAACCAGTACTTC
TRBV10-3	TRBJ2-7	few	TRBD1	CAIKTGDRYEQYF	TGTGCCATCAAGACAGGGGATCGCTACGAGCAGTACTTC
TRBV29-1	TRBJ1-1	few	NA	CSVDNMNTEAFF	TGCAGCGTTGACAACATGAACACTGAAGCTTTCTTT
TRBV7-6	TRBJ2-7	NA	TRBD1	CASSHRGPGYEQYF	TGTGCCAGCAGCCACAGGGGGCCTGGCTACGAGCAGTACTTC
TRBV7-9	TRBJ2-3	NA	NA	CASSLSRADAADTQYF	TGTGCCAGCAGCTTATCTAGGGCGGACGCGGCAGATACGCAGTATTTT
TRBV5-1	TRBJ1-1	few	NA	CASSTTGLGTEAFF	TGCGCCAGCAGCACCACAGGGCTCGGCACTGAAGCTTTCTTT
TRBV10-3	TRBJ2-2	NA	TRBD2	CAIRVGSGVTGELFF	TGTGCCATCAGAGTCGGTAGCGGGGTAACCGGGGAGCTGTTTTTT
TRBV12-3/TRBV12-4	TRBJ1-6	many	TRBD1	CASSPLGQGNSPLHF	TGTGCCAGCAGTCCACTGGGACAGGGAAATTCACCCCTCCACTTT
TRBV7-6	TRBJ2-7	NA	NA	CASSDPATYEQYF	TGTGCCAGCAGCGACCCAGCAACCTACGAGCAGTACTTC
TRBV23-1	TRBJ2-5	few	NA	CASTIKPPPRVLETQYF	TGCGCCAGCACCATCAAGCCCCCCCCCAGGGTCCTTGAGACCCAGTACTTC
TRBV4-1	TRBJ2-2	few	TRBD1	CASSPGQGRTGELFF	TGCGCCAGCAGCCCGGGACAGGGGAGGACCGGGGAGCTGTTTTTT
TRBV20-1	TRBJ1-5	few	TRBD1	CSADRDRNQPQHF	TGCAGTGCCGATAGGGACAGGAACCAGCCCCAGCATTTT
TRBV6-2/TRBV6-3	TRBJ2-2	NA	NA	CASRNPGRNTGELFF	TGTGCCAGCAGAAACCCCGGACGGAACACCGGGGAGCTGTTTTTT
TRBV3-1	TRBJ1-1	few	NA	CASSHTPGTEAFF	TGTGCCAGCAGCCACACCCCTGGGACTGAAGCTTTCTTT
TRBV18	TRBJ2-3	NA	NA	CASSPVTSADTQYF	TGTGCCAGCTCACCGGTTACATCAGCAGATACGCAGTATTTT
TRBV15	TRBJ2-5	NA	NA	CATSRDHQGLGETQYF	TGTGCCACCAGCAGAGATCACCAAGGGCTGGGAGAGACCCAGTACTTC
TRBV5-1	TRBJ1-6	few	TRBD1	CASSLGAGGAESPLHF	TGCGCCAGCAGCTTGGGTGCAGGGGGCGCGGAATCACCCCTCCACTTT
TRBV11-1	TRBJ2-3	NA	TRBD2	CASTPPLRVAGGGDTQYF	TGTGCCAGCACCCCACCCTTGAGAGTAGCGGGGGGTGGAGATACGCAGTATTTT
TRBV9	TRBJ2-7	NA	NA	CASSVAPGPTYEQYF	TGTGCCAGCAGCGTCGCACCGGGACCCACCTACGAGCAGTACTTC
TRBV20-1	TRBJ1-5	few	TRBD1	CSAPRTGGLDQPQHF	TGCAGTGCTCCCCGGACAGGGGGCCTTGATCAGCCCCAGCATTTT
TRBV7-9	TRBJ2-1	few	TRBD2	CASSQRESGLAGVRFF	TGTGCCAGCAGCCAACGAGAATCCGGACTAGCGGGAGTTCGGTTCTTC
TRBV10-3	TRBJ1-5	NA	NA	CAISEFGGDNNQPQHF	TGTGCCATCAGTGAGTTCGGGGGGGATAACAATCAGCCCCAGCATTTT
TRBV29-1	TRBJ1-4	few	NA	CSVVVAGRNEKLFF	TGCAGCGTTGTGGTCGCCGGCCGCAATGAAAAACTGTTTTTT
TRBV7-2	TRBJ1-1	few	NA	CASNVMNTEAFF	TGTGCCAGCAACGTTATGAACACTGAAGCTTTCTTT
TRBV2	TRBJ1-2	NA	NA	CASSEDLYTF	TGTGCCAGCAGTGAAGACCTCTACACCTTC
TRBV4-2	TRBJ2-1	few	TRBD2	CASSQDGLAHNEQFF	TGTGCCAGCAGCCAAGATGGACTAGCCCACAATGAGCAGTTCTTC
TRBV20-1	TRBJ1-1	NA	NA	CSARDSREFLDTEAFF	TGCAGTGCTAGAGATTCCCGGGAGTTCCTGGACACTGAAGCTTTCTTT
TRBV7-2	TRBJ2-5	NA	TRBD2	CASSPGGLAVETQYF	TGTGCCAGCAGCCCAGGAGGACTAGCGGTAGAGACCCAGTACTTC
TRBV5-1	TRBJ1-2	many	NA	CASSVAQGSNGYTF	TGCGCCAGCAGCGTGGCCCAGGGGTCTAATGGCTACACCTTC
TRBV29-1	TRBJ2-5	many	NA	CSVGWGIQETQYF	TGCAGCGTTGGGTGGGGAATCCAAGAGACCCAGTACTTC
TRBV9	TRBJ2-2	NA	TRBD2	CASSVGAGVTGELFF	TGTGCCAGCAGCGTAGGAGCGGGGGTCACCGGGGAGCTGTTTTTT
TRBV5-6	TRBJ2-7	NA	NA	CASSLRGQPGSYEQYF	TGTGCCAGCAGCCTTAGAGGGCAGCCCGGGTCCTACGAGCAGTACTTC
TRBV20-1	TRBJ2-3	many	TRBD2	CSAQMTSGISDTQYF	TGCAGTGCCCAAATGACTAGCGGGATTTCAGATACGCAGTATTTT
TRBV5-1	TRBJ2-1	few	NA	CASREWDDSEQFF	TGCGCCAGCCGGGAGTGGGACGACAGTGAGCAGTTCTTC
TRBV27	TRBJ2-2	NA	TRBD2	CASSLRPGGNTGELFF	TGTGCCAGCAGTTTAAGACCGGGAGGGAACACCGGGGAGCTGTTTTTT
TRBV7-7	TRBJ2-7	NA	TRBD2	CASSQGERGVQYF	TGTGCTAGCAGTCAAGGGGAGCGGGGCGTGCAGTACTTC
TRBV5-6	TRBJ2-1	few	NA	CASSSRTRGEQFF	TGTGCCAGCAGCTCCCGAACTAGGGGTGAGCAGTTCTTC
TRBV28	TRBJ1-3	NA	NA	CASPGPSGNTIYF	TGTGCCAGCCCGGGTCCATCCGGAAACACCATATATTTT
TRBV4-1	TRBJ1-5	NA	NA	CASSLDGTTGQPQHF	TGCGCCAGCAGCCTCGACGGGACAACCGGTCAGCCCCAGCATTTT
TRBV6-1	TRBJ2-7	NA	NA	CASIRSQGKDYEQYF	TGTGCCAGCATAAGGAGTCAGGGGAAGGACTACGAGCAGTACTTC
TRBV12-3/TRBV12-4	TRBJ2-7	many	NA	CASSFQASSSYEQYF	TGTGCCAGCAGTTTCCAGGCGAGCTCCTCCTACGAGCAGTACTTC
TRBV15	TRBJ1-2	few	NA	CATSRDQGAGHGYTF	TGTGCCACCAGCAGAGATCAGGGAGCCGGACATGGCTACACCTTC
TRBV7-2	TRBJ2-7	NA	TRBD2	CASSIVAGGAYEQYF	TGTGCCAGCAGCATTGTTGCGGGAGGGGCCTACGAGCAGTACTTC
TRBV6-2/TRBV6-3	TRBJ1-1	NA	NA	CASTQRDEAFF	TGTGCCAGCACTCAAAGAGATGAAGCTTTCTTT
TRBV7-2	TRBJ2-3	few	NA	CASSLQRSSTDTQYF	TGTGCCAGCAGCCTCCAGAGGTCAAGCACAGATACGCAGTATTTT
TRBV30	TRBJ1-2	NA	TRBD1	CACRQGNYGYTF	TGTGCCTGCAGACAGGGAAACTATGGCTACACCTTC
TRBV5-1	TRBJ2-5	few	TRBD1	CASSPMGTGVLETQYF	TGCGCCAGCAGCCCCATGGGGACAGGGGTATTGGAGACCCAGTACTTC
TRBV7-2	TRBJ2-1	few	NA	CASSSLVTNEQFF	TGTGCCAGCAGCTCCCTGGTGACTAATGAGCAGTTCTTC
TRBV6-5	TRBJ2-7	NA	NA	CASSYSWGYEQYF	TGTGCCAGCAGTTACTCGTGGGGTTACGAGCAGTACTTC
TRBV5-1	TRBJ1-3	few	NA	CASSTGQSSGNTIYF	TGCGCCAGCAGCACCGGACAGTCTTCTGGAAACACCATATATTTT
TRBV5-1	TRBJ2-5	few	TRBD2	CASSDPSGQETQYF	TGCGCCAGCAGCGATCCTAGCGGGCAAGAGACCCAGTACTTC